The subject of this entry is one T cell receptor (beta chain). Its target is not known. TCRdb's copy holds only in-frame clones and misses some; the assay was immunoSEQ multiplex PCR. The table has around 100,000 clones, less than 90% seen once; the top ten hold 1.8%. The data were obtained in a study of T cell responses to AZD1222 COVID-19 vaccine. Regarding the study as a whole: Baseline serology detected seropositivity in only six or seven AZD1222 recipients. Most donors were white British, females outnumbered males, and clonal diversity was possibly underestimated. Scientists sampled the repertoires only once the peak T cell response had passed. Spike-specific TCR breadth and depth grew following two AZD1222 doses.

This CDR3 is 15 amino acids long. With 1 base removed from V and 4 bases from J, the gap between germline ends came to 12 bases. Germline lookup yields CDR1 SGDLS and CDR2 YYNGEE. The genes are TRBV9 and TRBJ2-1, with a possible D match to TRBD2 (5 bases). This receptor was obtained from an adult in good health. The sequences come from peripheral blood, collected on day 0 of AZD1222 vaccination. This CDR3 is CASSVFEDSYNEQFF. The CDR3 coding sequence is TGTGCCAGCAGCGTATTTGAGGACTCTTACAATGAGCAGTTCTTC.